This passage covers 27 T cell receptor beta chains from one sample sequenced in a study of blood T cell repertoires in COVID-19. Profiled with immunoSEQ multiplex PCR; TCRdb holds only in-frame clones, not every one. Of roughly 190,000 clones in the sample, about 70% are singletons; the top ten hold roughly 8.6%. Material: peripheral blood. The receptor source for this set is a woman aged 50 to 65 with active or convalescent COVID-19.

The CDR3 DNA follows: TGTGCCAGCTCCCGCGAGAATTTTGCCACTGAAGCTTTCTTT. Its protein is CASSRENFATEAFF. The J gene is TRBJ1-1, the V gene TRBV18; D not resolved. With 6 bases removed from V and 4 bases from J, the gap between germline ends came to 15 bases. Germline V gives CDR1 KGHSH, CDR2 LQKENI. The CDR3 contains 14 residues.

This chain links TRBV19 with TRBJ2-5; a possible D gene is TRBD1 (6 bases). CDR3 length: 14 amino acids. Germline CDR1 and CDR2: LNHDA and SQIVND (reference sequence). The V and J ends lost 3 bases and 4 bases respectively, with 12 bases between them. CDR3 region: CASSMGQPSETQYF. As DNA, the CDR3 is TGTGCCAGTAGTATGGGACAACCGTCAGAGACCCAGTACTTC. Full variable domain (rest looked up from reference TRBV19 and TRBJ2-5): DGGITQSPKYLFRKEGQNVTLSCEQNLNHDAMYWYRQDPGQGLRLIYYSQIVNDFQKGDIAEGYSVSREKKESFPLTVTSAQKNPTAFYLCASSMGQPSETQYFGPGTRLLVL.

CDR3 bases: TGTGCCAGCTCACCACCCCGACTAGCGGGGGGCCAAGGACGTGGAGATACGCAGTATTTT. Its protein is CASSPPRLAGGQGRGDTQYF. This sequence joins TRBV18 and TRBJ2-3; 13 bases fit TRBD2. The CDR3 contains 20 residues. Per germline, CDR1 KGHSH and CDR2 LQKENI. After removal of 0 bases from V and 5 bases from J, the junction contained 14 bases not matched to a gene.

This chain connects TRBV28 to TRBJ1-5; weak D call: TRBD1 (5 bases). The CDR3 length is 13 residues. Trimming took 6 bases from V and 9 from J, leaving 15 bases between them. The germline CDR1 and CDR2 sequences are MDHEN and SYDVKM. The CDR3 reads CASSIDSLRPQHF. CDR3 in DNA: TGTGCCAGCAGCATCGACAGCCTAAGGCCCCAGCATTTT.

The genes are TRBV4-3 and TRBJ2-2, with 11 bases lining up with TRBD2. J was trimmed by 0 bases and V by 5 bases; bases with no gene match: 5. CDR3 length: 17 amino acids. Germline CDR1 is LGHNA and CDR2 is YSLEER. This chain's CDR3 is CASSARLAGPNTGELFF. CDR3 in DNA: TGCGCCAGCAGCGCCCGACTAGCGGGGCCGAACACCGGGGAGCTGTTTTTT.

This clone occurred once. This chain uses TRBV6-6 with TRBJ2-4; perhaps TRBD1 as D (6 bases). The germline V and J ends were trimmed by 4 bases and 1 base, with 8 bases remaining between them. Germline V lookup: CDR1 MNHNY, CDR2 SVGAGI (reference sequence). The CDR3 contains 14 residues. The chain's CDR3 is CASSSGAAKNIQYF. The CDR3 bases are TGTGCCAGCAGTTCAGGGGCCGCCAAAAACATTCAGTACTTC.

The chain employs TRBV5-6 and TRBJ2-2; TRBD1 agrees at 8 bases. V gave up 4 bases and J gave up 3 bases; unmatched junction bases: 5. Germline CDR1 and CDR2: SGHDT and YYEEEE. The CDR3 consists of 15 residues. This CDR3 reads CASSIPGQDTGELFF. In DNA, the CDR3 is TGTGCCAGCAGCATCCCGGGACAGGACACCGGGGAGCTGTTTTTT.

V and J are TRBV27 and TRBJ2-2; TRBD2 is a possible D gene (7 bases). The CDR3 extends over 12 amino acids. The germline V gene has CDR1 MNHEY and CDR2 SMNVEV (reference sequence). The ends were cut back, 11 bases at V and 4 bases at J, with 11 bases in the middle. The CDR3 nucleotides are TGTGCCTTTAGGGGGGGCACCGGGGAGCTGTTTTTT. This translates into CAFRGGTGELFF.

This clone was found once. The rearrangement links TRBV10-3 to TRBJ2-2; TRBD1 matches at 8 bases. Germline assignment: CDR1 ENHRY and CDR2 SYGVKD. The V gene end was trimmed by 7 bases and the J gene end by 7 bases; junction bases not matched to a gene: 8. There are 14 residues in the CDR3. In DNA form, the CDR3 reads TGTGCCATCACCAATACAGGGGGAGACGGGGAGCTGTTTTTT. Residues: CAITNTGGDGELFF.

The chain couples TRBV6-2 or TRBV6-3 to TRBJ2-2; 7 positions agree with TRBD1. Germline V gene sequence: CDR1 MNHEY, CDR2 SVGEGT. The junction had 8 bases not matched to a gene; V was cut back by 4 bases and J by 6 bases. The CDR3 contains 15 residues. CDR3 residues: CASSSRDSKAGELFF. The CDR3 DNA follows: TGTGCCAGCAGTTCCCGGGACAGTAAGGCCGGGGAGCTGTTTTTT.

This chain connects TRBV6-2 or TRBV6-3 to TRBJ2-7; no clear D gene. V was pared by 5 bases and J by 4 bases, with 6 bases between. The length of the CDR3 is 11 residues. Germline CDR1 and CDR2: MNHEY and SVGEGT. The CDR3 nucleotides read TGTGCCAGCAGTCGCGAGTACGAGCAGTACTTC. Amino acid sequence: CASSREYEQYF.

The chain uses TRBV5-6 and TRBJ2-1; 8 positions match TRBD2. The CDR3 covers 19 residues. Germline V gene sequence: CDR1 SGHDT, CDR2 YYEEEE. V dropped 4 bases and J dropped 2; count of bases not matched to a gene: 17. This chain's CDR3 is CASSHYIPGTRFAYNEQFF. The CDR3 nucleotides are TGTGCCAGCAGCCATTACATACCCGGGACTAGATTTGCCTACAATGAGCAGTTCTTC.

V usage is TRBV19 and J usage is TRBJ2-1, with 9 positions matching TRBD2. Unmatched junction bases numbered 3, after V lost 4 bases and J lost 2 bases. CDR1 and CDR2 (germline): LNHDA, SQIVND (reference sequence). CDR3 length equals 15 residues. The CDR3 here is CASSKASGAYNEQFF. DNA for the CDR3: TGTGCCAGTAGTAAGGCTAGCGGGGCCTACAATGAGCAGTTCTTC. The full variable domain, with the rest looked up from reference TRBV19 and TRBJ2-1, is DGGITQSPKYLFRKEGQNVTLSCEQNLNHDAMYWYRQDPGQGLRLIYYSQIVNDFQKGDIAEGYSVSREKKESFPLTVTSAQKNPTAFYLCASSKASGAYNEQFFGPGTRLTVL.

This clone was found a few times. CDR3 sequence reads: CASSLQGGNEKLFF. CDR3 in DNA: TGTGCCAGCAGTTTACAGGGGGGAAATGAAAAACTGTTTTTT. The chain recombines TRBV28 with TRBJ1-4; TRBD1 matches 7 bases. The CDR3 is 14 residues long. V trimming: 2 bases; J trimming: 5 bases; junction bases outside the gene matches: 2. Germline lookup yields CDR1 MDHEN and CDR2 SYDVKM.

This clone appeared a few times. V is TRBV7-8 and J is TRBJ1-1, with D hard to call. The germline gives CDR1 SGHVS, CDR2 FQNEAQ. V was trimmed by 5 bases and J by 1 base, leaving 8 bases between them. The CDR3 loop spans 13 amino acids. CDR3 in DNA: TGTGCCAGCAGCGTTGTCCAGAACACTGAAGCTTTCTTT. Amino acid sequence: CASSVVQNTEAFF.

The chain carries TRBV11-3 and TRBJ2-3, with D perhaps TRBD2 (6 bases). The CDR3 runs to 15 residues. Germline V gives CDR1 SGHNT, CDR2 YENEEA. V lost 2 bases, J lost 2 bases, and 11 bases lay in between. DNA for the CDR3: TGTGCCAGCAGCTTACGGTCGGGAGTCACAGATACGCAGTATTTT. Translated: CASSLRSGVTDTQYF.

This clone was counted a single time. The J gene is TRBJ2-7, the V gene TRBV19, with 8 positions matching TRBD1. V gave up 6 bases and J gave up 0 bases; unmatched junction bases: 7. This CDR3 has 15 amino acids. CDR1 and CDR2 (germline): LNHDA, SQIVND (reference sequence). The CDR3 reads CASREGQAFSYEQYF. The CDR3 DNA sequence: TGTGCCAGTAGGGAGGGACAGGCGTTCTCCTACGAGCAGTACTTC.

V and J are TRBV4-3 and TRBJ2-3; 13 bases are a match to TRBD2. The CDR3 runs 18 residues. Trimming took 2 bases from V and 1 from J; bases not matched to a gene: 6. The germline CDR1 and CDR2 sequences are LGHNA and YSLEER. The CDR3 sequence is CASSQTSGGASRTDTQYF. In DNA, the CDR3 is TGCGCCAGCAGCCAAACTAGCGGGGGGGCCTCTCGCACAGATACGCAGTATTTT.

This chain joins TRBV4-2 and TRBJ1-2; D gene ambiguous. The germline V gene encodes CDR1 LGHNA and CDR2 YNFKEQ. The CDR3 is made up of 14 amino acids. V was clipped by 1 base and J by 4 bases, with 10 bases between them. In DNA form, the CDR3 reads TGTGCCAGCAGCCAAGCTCAGGTTATCTATGGCTACACCTTC. The encoded protein is CASSQAQVIYGYTF.

This chain connects TRBV7-9 to TRBJ1-1, with a possible D match to TRBD1 (6 bases). Between the trimmed V and J ends, which lost 5 bases and 4 bases, there was a span of 17 bases. Germline V gives CDR1 SEHNR, CDR2 FQNEAQ (reference sequence). The CDR3 length is 15 residues. CDR3 protein: CASSTRTAWGTEAFF. CDR3 DNA sequence: TGTGCCAGCAGCACCCGGACAGCCTGGGGCACTGAAGCTTTCTTT.

The chain joins TRBV3-1 (or the pseudogene TRBV3-2) to TRBJ1-2; maybe TRBD1 (5 bases). CDR3 length: 12 residues. Trimming removed 2 bases at V and 12 bases at J, with 13 bases between. Germline CDR1 and CDR2: LGHDT and YNNKEL (reference sequence). The CDR3 bases are TGTGCCAGCAGCCAAAACGCAGGGTCCCACACCTTC. This gives the protein CASSQNAGSHTF.

V and J are TRBV6-5 and TRBJ2-2; TRBD1 agrees at 10 bases. The length of the CDR3 is 15 residues. Germline V CDR1 and CDR2: MNHEY, SVGAGI. V gave up 7 bases and J gave up 3 bases; unmatched junction bases: 5. The CDR3 is CASTKDRGDTGELFF. CDR3 DNA: TGTGCCAGCACCAAGGACAGGGGGGACACCGGGGAGCTGTTTTTT.

The chain has TRBV6-5 and TRBJ1-1, with a possible D match to TRBD1 (6 bases). Germline V gene sequence: CDR1 MNHEY, CDR2 SVGAGI. The CDR3 spans 14 residues. V lost 9 bases and J 1 base, leaving 15 bases between the germline ends. The CDR3 spells CASPKGGPNTEAFF. CDR3 DNA sequence: TGTGCCAGTCCTAAGGGGGGGCCGAACACTGAAGCTTTCTTT.

This clone was counted between two and nine times. J is TRBJ2-1 and V is TRBV7-9; a possible D gene is TRBD1 (6 bases). V was shortened by 1 base and J by 3 bases, with 10 bases between the two germline ends. In germline, CDR1 is SEHNR, CDR2 FQNEAQ (reference sequence). The CDR3 has 15 amino acids. The CDR3 DNA sequence: TGTGCCAGCAGCTTAGGGGCAGGGGACTACAATGAGCAGTTCTTC. It is translated as CASSLGAGDYNEQFF.

V gene TRBV4-3 combines with J gene TRBJ2-1; a weak D match, TRBD1 (5 bases). Germline lookup yields CDR1 LGHNA and CDR2 YSLEER. This CDR3 has 16 amino acids. Trimming removed 1 base from V and 4 bases from J, with 14 bases in between. This CDR3 is CASSQVGDKGYNEQFF. The CDR3, as DNA: TGCGCCAGCAGCCAAGTAGGGGATAAGGGGTACAATGAGCAGTTCTTC.

CDR3 nucleotide sequence: TGTGCCAGCAGCCCCCGAGATACAGGGACTTCACCCCTCCACTTT. As protein: CASSPRDTGTSPLHF. The chain combines TRBV7-6 with TRBJ1-6, with a weak D call TRBD1 (6 bases). Germline loops: CDR1 SGHVS, CDR2 FNYEAQ. V lost 5 bases to trimming and J lost 9 bases, with 17 bases between them. CDR3 length: 15 residues.

The chain is built from TRBV18 and TRBJ2-7, with D possibly matching TRBD2 (5 bases). The CDR3 has 14 residues. The V end lost 3 bases, the J end lost 3 bases, and 12 bases lay between the germline ends. Germline assignment: CDR1 KGHSH and CDR2 LQKENI. CDR3: CASSPNVGLYEQYF. CDR3 nucleotides: TGTGCCAGCTCACCGAATGTCGGACTCTACGAGCAGTACTTC.